What follows are 5 T cell receptor beta chains derived from one specimen sequenced in a study of spatial heterogeneity in lung cancer. Noted time point: sample taken at primary tumor resection. In each case, whole RNA from tumor, nontumor lung or frozen PBMC was sequenced unsorted. Via MiXCR, TCRdb re-called the 5' RACE reads, giving one row per CDR3 protein. Of about 44,000 distinct CDR3 sequences listed, roughly an eighth are singletons. Source: PBMCs, taken at surgery. The receptors come from a male donor with early-stage non-small cell lung cancer.

The sample holds a few counts of this clonotype. The rearrangement uses TRBV7-4 and TRBJ1-3; a weak D match, TRBD1 (5 bases). V lost 2 bases and J 1 base, leaving 18 bases between the germline ends. Per the germline V gene, CDR1 is SGHVT and CDR2 is SQSDAQ. CDR3 size: 18 residues. This CDR3 is CASSLTRHARVSGNTIYF. The CDR3 DNA is TGTGCCAGCAGCTTAACAAGGCACGCCAGGGTTTCTGGAAACACCATATATTTT. The full variable domain, rest sourced from reference TRBV7-4 and TRBJ1-3, is GAGVSQSPRYKVAKRGRDVALRCDSISGHVTLYWYRQTLGQGSEVLTYSQSDAQRDKSGRPSGRFSAERPERSVSTLKIQRTEQGDSAVYLCASSLTRHARVSGNTIYFGEGSWLTVV.

This sequence joins TRBV11-2 and TRBJ2-5; no reliable D call. V lost 5 bases to trimming and J lost 3 bases, with 16 bases between them. CDR1 is SGHAT and CDR2 is FQNNGV in the germline V gene. This CDR3 is built from 15 residues. The CDR3 protein is CASSPDPTRKETQYF. CDR3 nucleotide sequence: TGTGCCAGCAGCCCAGACCCAACGAGGAAAGAGACCCAGTACTTC.

This clonotype was counted a few times. The V call is TRBV9, the J call TRBJ2-7, with D unclear. The CDR3 sequence is 16 residues long. From germline, CDR1 is SGDLS and CDR2 YYNGEE. Between the trimmed V and J ends, which lost 1 base and 3 bases, there was a span of 17 bases. For the CDR3, the DNA is TGTGCCAGCAGCGTAACCATTGGCAGCACCCTCTACGAGCAGTACTTC. This gives the protein CASSVTIGSTLYEQYF.

This clonotype has a handful of counts. The chain carries TRBV19 and TRBJ2-2; D gene ambiguous. V was trimmed by 9 bases and J by 2 bases, leaving 13 bases between them. Germline CDR1 is LNHDA and CDR2 is SQIVND (reference sequence). The CDR3 sequence is 14 residues long. For the CDR3, the DNA is TGTGCCAGCCGCCTGGCGGATAACACCGGGGAGCTGTTTTTT. This translates into CASRLADNTGELFF.

The CDR3, as DNA: TGTGCCAGCAACGGACTAGCGGGCGGAGCCGGGGAGCTGTTTTTT. Translation: CASNGLAGGAGELFF. The rearrangement uses TRBV12-3 or TRBV12-4 and TRBJ2-2; TRBD2 matches at 11 bases. The CDR3 is 15 amino acids. The trim removed 7 bases at V and 6 bases at J, leaving 7 bases unmatched.